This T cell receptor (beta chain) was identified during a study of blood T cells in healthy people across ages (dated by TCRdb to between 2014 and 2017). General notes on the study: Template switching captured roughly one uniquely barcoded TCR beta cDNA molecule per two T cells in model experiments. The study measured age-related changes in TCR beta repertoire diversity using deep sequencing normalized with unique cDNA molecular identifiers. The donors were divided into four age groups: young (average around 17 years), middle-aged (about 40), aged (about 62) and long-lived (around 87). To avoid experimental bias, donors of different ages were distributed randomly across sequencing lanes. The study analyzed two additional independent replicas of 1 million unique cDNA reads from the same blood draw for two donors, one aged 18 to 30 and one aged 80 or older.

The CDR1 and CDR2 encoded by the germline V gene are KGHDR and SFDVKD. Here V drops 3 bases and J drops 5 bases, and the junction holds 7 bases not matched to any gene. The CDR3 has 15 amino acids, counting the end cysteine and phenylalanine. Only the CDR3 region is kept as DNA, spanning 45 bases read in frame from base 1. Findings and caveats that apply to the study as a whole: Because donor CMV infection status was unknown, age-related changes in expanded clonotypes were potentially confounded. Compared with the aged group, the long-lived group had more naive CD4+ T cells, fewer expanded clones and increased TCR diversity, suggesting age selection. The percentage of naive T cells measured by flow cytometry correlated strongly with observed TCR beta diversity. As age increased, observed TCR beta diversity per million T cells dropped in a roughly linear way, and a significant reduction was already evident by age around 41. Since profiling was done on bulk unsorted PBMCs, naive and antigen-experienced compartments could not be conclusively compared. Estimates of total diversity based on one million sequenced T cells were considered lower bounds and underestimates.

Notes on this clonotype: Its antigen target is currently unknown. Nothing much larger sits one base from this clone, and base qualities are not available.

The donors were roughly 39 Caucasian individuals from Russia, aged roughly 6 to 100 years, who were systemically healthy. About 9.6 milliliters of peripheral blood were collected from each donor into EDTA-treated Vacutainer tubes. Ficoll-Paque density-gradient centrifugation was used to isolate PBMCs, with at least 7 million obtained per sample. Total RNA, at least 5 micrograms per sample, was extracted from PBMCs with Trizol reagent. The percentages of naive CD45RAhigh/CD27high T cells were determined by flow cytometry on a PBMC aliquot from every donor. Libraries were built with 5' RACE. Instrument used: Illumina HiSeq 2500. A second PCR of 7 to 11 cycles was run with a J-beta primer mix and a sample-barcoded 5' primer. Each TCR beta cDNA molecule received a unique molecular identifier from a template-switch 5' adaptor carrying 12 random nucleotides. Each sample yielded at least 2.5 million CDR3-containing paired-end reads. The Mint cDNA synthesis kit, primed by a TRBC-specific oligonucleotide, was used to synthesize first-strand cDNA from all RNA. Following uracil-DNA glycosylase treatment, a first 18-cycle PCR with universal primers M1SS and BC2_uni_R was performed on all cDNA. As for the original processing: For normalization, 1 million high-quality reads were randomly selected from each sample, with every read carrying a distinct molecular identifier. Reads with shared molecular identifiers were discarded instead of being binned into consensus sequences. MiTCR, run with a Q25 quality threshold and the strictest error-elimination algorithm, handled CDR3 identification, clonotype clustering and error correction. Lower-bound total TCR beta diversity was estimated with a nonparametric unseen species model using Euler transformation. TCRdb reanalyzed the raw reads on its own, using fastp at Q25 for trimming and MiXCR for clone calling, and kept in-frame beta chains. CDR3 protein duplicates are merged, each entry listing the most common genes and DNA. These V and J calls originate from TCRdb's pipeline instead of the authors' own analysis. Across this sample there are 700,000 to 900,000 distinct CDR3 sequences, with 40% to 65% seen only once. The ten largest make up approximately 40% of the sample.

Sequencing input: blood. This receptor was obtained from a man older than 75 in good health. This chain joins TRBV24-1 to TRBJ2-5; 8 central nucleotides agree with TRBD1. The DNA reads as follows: TGTGCCACCAGTGATGCGCAGGGGGCCGGGGAGACCCAGTACTTC. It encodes CATSDAQGAGETQYF.